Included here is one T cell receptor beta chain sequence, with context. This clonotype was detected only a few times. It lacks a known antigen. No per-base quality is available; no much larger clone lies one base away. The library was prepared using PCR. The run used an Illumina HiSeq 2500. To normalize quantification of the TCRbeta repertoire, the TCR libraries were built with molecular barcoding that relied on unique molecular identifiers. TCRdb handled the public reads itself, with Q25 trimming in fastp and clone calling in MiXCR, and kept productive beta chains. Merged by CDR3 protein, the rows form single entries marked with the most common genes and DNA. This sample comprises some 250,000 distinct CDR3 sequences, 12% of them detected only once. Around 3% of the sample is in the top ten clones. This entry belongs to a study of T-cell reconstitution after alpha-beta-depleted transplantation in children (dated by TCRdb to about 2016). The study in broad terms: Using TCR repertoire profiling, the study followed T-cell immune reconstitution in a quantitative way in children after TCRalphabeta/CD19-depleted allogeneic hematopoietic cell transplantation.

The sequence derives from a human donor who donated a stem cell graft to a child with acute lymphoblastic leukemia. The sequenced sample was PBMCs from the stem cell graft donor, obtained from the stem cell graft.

The CDR3 here reads CSARAVPREGREQFF. The DNA sequence reads TGCAGTGCTAGAGCAGTCCCACGGGAGGGCCGGGAGCAGTTCTTC. Recombination connected TRBV20-1 to TRBJ2-1, with 8 central nucleotides matching TRBD2. The CDR3 numbers 15 residues from cysteine through phenylalanine. Of the read, only the CDR3 DNA is kept; its 45 bases are in frame from base 1. CDR1 and CDR2 are read off the germline V gene (reference sequence) as DFQATT and SNEGSKA. At the junction V is shortened by 1 base and J by 10 bases; bases outside the gene matches: 12.